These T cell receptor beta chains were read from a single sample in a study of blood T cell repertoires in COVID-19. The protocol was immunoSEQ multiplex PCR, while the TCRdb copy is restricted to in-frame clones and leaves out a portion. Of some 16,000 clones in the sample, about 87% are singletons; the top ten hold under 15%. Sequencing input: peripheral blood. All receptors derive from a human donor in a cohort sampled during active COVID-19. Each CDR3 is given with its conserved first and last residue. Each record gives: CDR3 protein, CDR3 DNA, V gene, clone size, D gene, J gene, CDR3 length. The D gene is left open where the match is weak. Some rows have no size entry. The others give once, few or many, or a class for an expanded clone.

CDR3 protein: CASSFRAKRRGYTF; CDR3 DNA: TGTGCCAGCAGTTTCAGGGCTAAGCGTCGCGGCTACACCTTC; V gene: TRBV28; clone size: NA; D gene: NA; J gene: TRBJ1-2; CDR3 length: 14
CDR3 protein: CASSVGGGELTEAFF; CDR3 DNA: TGTGCCAGCAGTGTAGGGGGCGGGGAGTTGACTGAAGCTTTCTTT; V gene: TRBV2; clone size: NA; D gene: TRBD1; J gene: TRBJ1-1; CDR3 length: 15
CDR3 protein: CASSIGTGTYEQYF; CDR3 DNA: TGTGCCAGTAGTATAGGGACAGGTACCTACGAGCAGTACTTC; V gene: TRBV19; clone size: NA; D gene: TRBD1; J gene: TRBJ2-7; CDR3 length: 14
CDR3 protein: CASSLPASGGAYEQYF; CDR3 DNA: TGCGCCAGCAGCTTGCCCGCTAGCGGGGGGGCCTACGAGCAGTACTTC; V gene: TRBV5-1; clone size: NA; D gene: TRBD2; J gene: TRBJ2-7; CDR3 length: 16
CDR3 protein: CASSLLPQGNTEAFF; CDR3 DNA: TGTGCCAGCAGCTTACTCCCCCAGGGGAACACTGAAGCTTTCTTT; V gene: TRBV7-3; clone size: NA; D gene: NA; J gene: TRBJ1-1; CDR3 length: 15
CDR3 protein: CSANRVGTGELFF; CDR3 DNA: TGCAGCGCAAACAGGGTTGGGACCGGGGAGCTGTTTTTT; V gene: TRBV29-1; clone size: few; D gene: NA; J gene: TRBJ2-2; CDR3 length: 13
CDR3 protein: CASSLVRGRGQETQYF; CDR3 DNA: TGTGCCAGCAGCTTAGTGCGGGGCAGGGGGCAAGAGACCCAGTACTTC; V gene: TRBV7-2; clone size: once; D gene: NA; J gene: TRBJ2-5; CDR3 length: 16
CDR3 protein: CASSLTGSPYEQYF; CDR3 DNA: TGTGCCAGCAGCTTGACAGGGTCCCCCTACGAGCAGTACTTC; V gene: TRBV7-9; clone size: NA; D gene: TRBD1; J gene: TRBJ2-7; CDR3 length: 14
CDR3 protein: CASTRGGIDYGYTF; CDR3 DNA: TGTGCCAGCACCCGGGGTGGTATCGACTATGGCTACACCTTC; V gene: TRBV5-5; clone size: NA; D gene: NA; J gene: TRBJ1-2; CDR3 length: 14
CDR3 protein: CASLAGTYNEQFF; CDR3 DNA: TGTGCGTCACTAGCGGGGACCTACAATGAGCAGTTCTTC; V gene: TRBV2; clone size: NA; D gene: TRBD2; J gene: TRBJ2-1; CDR3 length: 13
CDR3 protein: CASLGTGRNQPQHF; CDR3 DNA: TGTGCCAGCCTGGGGACAGGGCGCAATCAGCCCCAGCATTTT; V gene: TRBV6-5; clone size: NA; D gene: TRBD1; J gene: TRBJ1-5; CDR3 length: 14
CDR3 protein: CASSIGTGYSPLHF; CDR3 DNA: TGTGCCAGCAGCATCGGGACAGGCTATTCACCCCTCCACTTT; V gene: TRBV28; clone size: NA; D gene: TRBD1; J gene: TRBJ1-6; CDR3 length: 14
CDR3 protein: CASSLAGFIYNEQFF; CDR3 DNA: TGTGCCAGCAGCTTAGCGGGGTTTATTTACAATGAGCAGTTCTTC; V gene: TRBV11-2; clone size: few; D gene: NA; J gene: TRBJ2-1; CDR3 length: 15
CDR3 protein: CASSVDGEVDTQYF; CDR3 DNA: TGTGCCAGCAGCGTAGATGGGGAGGTAGATACGCAGTATTTT; V gene: TRBV9; clone size: once; D gene: NA; J gene: TRBJ2-3; CDR3 length: 14
CDR3 protein: CASSTGTSGFHEQYF; CDR3 DNA: TGTGCCAGCAGCACCGGGACTTCGGGATTCCACGAGCAGTACTTC; V gene: TRBV9; clone size: NA; D gene: NA; J gene: TRBJ2-7; CDR3 length: 15
CDR3 protein: CASSRAWTRRGPGFHEQFF; CDR3 DNA: TGTGCCAGCAGCCGAGCGTGGACACGGCGGGGGCCTGGTTTCCATGAGCAGTTCTTC; V gene: TRBV4-2; clone size: NA; D gene: NA; J gene: TRBJ2-1; CDR3 length: 19
CDR3 protein: CASNPSLGNTGELFF; CDR3 DNA: TGTGCCAGCAACCCCTCACTCGGGAACACCGGGGAGCTGTTTTTT; V gene: TRBV9; clone size: NA; D gene: NA; J gene: TRBJ2-2; CDR3 length: 15